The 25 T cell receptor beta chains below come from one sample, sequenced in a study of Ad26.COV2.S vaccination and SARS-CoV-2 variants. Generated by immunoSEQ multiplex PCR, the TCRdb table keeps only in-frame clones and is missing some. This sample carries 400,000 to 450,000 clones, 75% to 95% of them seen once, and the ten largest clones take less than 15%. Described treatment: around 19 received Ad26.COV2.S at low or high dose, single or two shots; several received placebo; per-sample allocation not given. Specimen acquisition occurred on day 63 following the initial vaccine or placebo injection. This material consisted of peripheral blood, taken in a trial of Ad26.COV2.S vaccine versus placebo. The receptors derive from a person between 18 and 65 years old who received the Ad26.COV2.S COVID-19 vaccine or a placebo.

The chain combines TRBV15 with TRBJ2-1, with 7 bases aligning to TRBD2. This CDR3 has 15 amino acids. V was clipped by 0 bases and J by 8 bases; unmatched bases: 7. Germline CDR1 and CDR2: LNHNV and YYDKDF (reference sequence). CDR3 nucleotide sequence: TGTGCCACCAGCAGAGATAAAGGCGGGGGTCATGAGCAGTTCTTC. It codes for CATSRDKGGGHEQFF.

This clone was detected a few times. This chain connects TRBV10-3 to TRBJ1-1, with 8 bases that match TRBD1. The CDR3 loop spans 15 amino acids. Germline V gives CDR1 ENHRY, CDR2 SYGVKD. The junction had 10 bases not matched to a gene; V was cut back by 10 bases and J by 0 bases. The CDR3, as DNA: TGTGCCACGTCCTTAGACAGGGGCATGAACACTGAAGCTTTCTTT. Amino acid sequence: CATSLDRGMNTEAFF.

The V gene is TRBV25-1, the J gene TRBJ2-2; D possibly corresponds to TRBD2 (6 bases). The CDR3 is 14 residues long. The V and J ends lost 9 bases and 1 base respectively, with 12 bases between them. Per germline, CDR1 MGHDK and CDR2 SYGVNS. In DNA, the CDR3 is TGTGCCAGATACCGGGACTTGAACACCGGGGAGCTGTTTTTT. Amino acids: CARYRDLNTGELFF.

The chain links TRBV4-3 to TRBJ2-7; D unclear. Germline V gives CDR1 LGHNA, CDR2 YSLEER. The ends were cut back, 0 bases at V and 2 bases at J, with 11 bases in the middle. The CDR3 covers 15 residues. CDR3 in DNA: TGCGCCAGCAGCCAAGATCTAACTGCCCCCTACGAGCAGTACTTC. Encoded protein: CASSQDLTAPYEQYF.

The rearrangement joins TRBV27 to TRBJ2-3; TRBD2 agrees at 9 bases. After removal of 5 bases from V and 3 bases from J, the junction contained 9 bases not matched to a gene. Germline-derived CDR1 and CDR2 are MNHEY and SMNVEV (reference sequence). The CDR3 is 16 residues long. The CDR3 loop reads CASSPASGRITDTQYF. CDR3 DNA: TGTGCCAGCAGTCCCGCAAGCGGGAGGATTACAGATACGCAGTATTTT.

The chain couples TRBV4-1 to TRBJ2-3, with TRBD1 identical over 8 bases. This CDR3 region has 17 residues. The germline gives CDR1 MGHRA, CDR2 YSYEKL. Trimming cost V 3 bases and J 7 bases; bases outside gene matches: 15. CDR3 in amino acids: CASSQFFRGQLENTQYF. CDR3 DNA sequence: TGCGCCAGCAGCCAGTTTTTCAGGGGGCAGTTGGAGAATACGCAGTATTTT.

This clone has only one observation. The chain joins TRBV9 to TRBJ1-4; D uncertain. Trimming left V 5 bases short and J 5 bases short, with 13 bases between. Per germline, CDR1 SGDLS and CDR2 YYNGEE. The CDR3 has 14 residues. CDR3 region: CASSSGRTNEKLFF. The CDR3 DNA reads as TGTGCCAGCAGTAGTGGACGGACCAATGAAAAACTGTTTTTT.

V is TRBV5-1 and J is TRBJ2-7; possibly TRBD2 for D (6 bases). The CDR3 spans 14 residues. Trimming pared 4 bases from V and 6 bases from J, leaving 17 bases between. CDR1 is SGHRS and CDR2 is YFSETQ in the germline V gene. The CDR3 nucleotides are TGCGCCAGCAGCCCCGGGACTCTCCCGTCCGAGCAGTACTTC. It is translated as CASSPGTLPSEQYF.

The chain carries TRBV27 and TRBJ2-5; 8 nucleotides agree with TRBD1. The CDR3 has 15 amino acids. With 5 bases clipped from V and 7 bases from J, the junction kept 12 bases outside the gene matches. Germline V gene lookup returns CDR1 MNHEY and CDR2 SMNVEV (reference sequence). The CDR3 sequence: CASSPWTGSWGTQYF. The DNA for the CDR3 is TGTGCCAGCAGTCCTTGGACAGGGTCGTGGGGGACCCAGTACTTC.

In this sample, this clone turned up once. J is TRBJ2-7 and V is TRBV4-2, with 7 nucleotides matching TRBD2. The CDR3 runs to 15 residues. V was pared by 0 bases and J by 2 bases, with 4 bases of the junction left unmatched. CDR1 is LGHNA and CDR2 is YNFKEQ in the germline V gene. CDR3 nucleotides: TGTGCCAGCAGCCAAGACCCTAGCGGAGCCTACGAGCAGTACTTC. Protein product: CASSQDPSGAYEQYF.

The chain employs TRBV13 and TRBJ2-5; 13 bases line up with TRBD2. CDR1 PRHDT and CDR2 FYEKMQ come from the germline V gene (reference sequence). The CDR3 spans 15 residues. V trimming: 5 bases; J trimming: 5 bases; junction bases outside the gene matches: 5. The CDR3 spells CASSAGLAGSETQYF. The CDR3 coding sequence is TGTGCCAGCAGCGCGGGACTAGCGGGATCTGAGACCCAGTACTTC.

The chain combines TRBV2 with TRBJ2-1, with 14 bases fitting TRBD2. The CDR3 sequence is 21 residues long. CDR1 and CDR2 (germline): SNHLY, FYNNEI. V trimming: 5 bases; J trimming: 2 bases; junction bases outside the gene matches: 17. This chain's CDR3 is CASSTIIPGLAGARTYNEQFF. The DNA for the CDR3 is TGTGCCAGCAGTACCATCATACCGGGACTAGCGGGAGCCCGTACCTACAATGAGCAGTTCTTC.

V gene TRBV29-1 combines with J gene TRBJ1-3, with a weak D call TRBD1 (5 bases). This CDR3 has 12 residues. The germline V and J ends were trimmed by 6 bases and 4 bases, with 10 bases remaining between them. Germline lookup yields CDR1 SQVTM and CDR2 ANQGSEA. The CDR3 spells CSVGGEGNTIYF. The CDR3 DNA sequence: TGCAGCGTCGGGGGTGAAGGAAACACCATATATTTT.

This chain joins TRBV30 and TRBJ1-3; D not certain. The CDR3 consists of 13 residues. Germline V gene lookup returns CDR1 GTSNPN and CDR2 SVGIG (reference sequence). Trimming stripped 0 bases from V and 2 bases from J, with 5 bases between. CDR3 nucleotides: TGTGCCTGGAGTGTAGGAACTGGAAACACCATATATTTT. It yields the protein CAWSVGTGNTIYF.

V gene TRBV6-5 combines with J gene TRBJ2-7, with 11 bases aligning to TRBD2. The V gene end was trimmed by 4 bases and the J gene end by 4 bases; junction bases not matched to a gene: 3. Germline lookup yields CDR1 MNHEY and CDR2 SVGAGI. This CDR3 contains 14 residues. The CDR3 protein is CASSSLAGGYEQYF. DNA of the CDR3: TGTGCCAGCAGTTCCCTAGCGGGAGGATACGAGCAGTACTTC.

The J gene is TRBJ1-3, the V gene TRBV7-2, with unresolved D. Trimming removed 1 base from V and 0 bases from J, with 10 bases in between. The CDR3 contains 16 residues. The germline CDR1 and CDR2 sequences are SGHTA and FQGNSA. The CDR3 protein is CASSLGVPGSGNTIYF. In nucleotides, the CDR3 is TGTGCCAGCAGCTTAGGTGTCCCCGGCTCTGGAAACACCATATATTTT. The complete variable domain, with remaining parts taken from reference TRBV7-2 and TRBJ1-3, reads GAGVSQSPSNKVTEKGKDVELRCDPISGHTALYWYRQSLGQGLEFLIYFQGNSAPDKSGLPSDRFSAERTGGSVSTLTIQRTQQEDSAVYLCASSLGVPGSGNTIYFGEGSWLTVV.

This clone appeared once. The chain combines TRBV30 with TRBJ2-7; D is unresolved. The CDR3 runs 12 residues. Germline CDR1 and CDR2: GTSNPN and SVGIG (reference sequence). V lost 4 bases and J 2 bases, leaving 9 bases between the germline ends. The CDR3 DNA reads TGTGCCTGGAACCTAGGGACCTACGAGCAGTACTTC. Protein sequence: CAWNLGTYEQYF.

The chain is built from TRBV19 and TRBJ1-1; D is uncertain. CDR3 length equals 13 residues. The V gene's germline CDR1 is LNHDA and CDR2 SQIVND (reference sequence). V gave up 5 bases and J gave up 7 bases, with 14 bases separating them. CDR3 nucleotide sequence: TGTGCCAGTAGTTCTCAGGTAAATGGTGAAGCTTTCTTT. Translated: CASSSQVNGEAFF.

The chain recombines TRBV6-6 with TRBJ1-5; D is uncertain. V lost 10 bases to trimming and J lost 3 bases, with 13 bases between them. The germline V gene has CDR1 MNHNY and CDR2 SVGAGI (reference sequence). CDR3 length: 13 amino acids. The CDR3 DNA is TGTGCCACCCTCCCGGGCCTCAATCAGCCCCAGCATTTT. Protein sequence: CATLPGLNQPQHF.

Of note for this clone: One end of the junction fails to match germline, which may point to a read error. The CDR3 DNA follows: TGTGCTAGCAGCTTAGCCCGACAGGGTGGCCAAGAGACCCAGTACTTC. As protein: CASSLARQGGQETQYF. The chain couples TRBV7-7 to TRBJ2-5; TRBD1 matches 7 bases. The CDR3 loop spans 16 amino acids. Germline values: CDR1 SSHAT, CDR2 FNYEAQ (reference sequence).

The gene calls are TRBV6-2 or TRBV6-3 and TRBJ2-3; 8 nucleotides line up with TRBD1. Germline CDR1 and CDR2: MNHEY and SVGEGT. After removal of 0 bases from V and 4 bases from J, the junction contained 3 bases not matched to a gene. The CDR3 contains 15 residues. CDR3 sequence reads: CASSYSGQGPDTQYF. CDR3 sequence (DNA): TGTGCCAGCAGTTACTCTGGACAGGGCCCAGATACGCAGTATTTT.

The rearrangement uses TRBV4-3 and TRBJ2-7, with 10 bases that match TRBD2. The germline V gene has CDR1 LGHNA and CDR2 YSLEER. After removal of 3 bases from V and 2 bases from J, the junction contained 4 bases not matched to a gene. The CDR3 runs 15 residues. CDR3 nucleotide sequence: TGCGCCAGCAGCCAGTCTAGCGGGGGTGCCTACGAGCAGTACTTC. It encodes CASSQSSGGAYEQYF.

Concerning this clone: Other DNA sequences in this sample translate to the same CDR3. The CDR3 DNA reads as TGTGCCAGCAGTTCCGGGGGTCAGCCCCAGCATTTT. This translates into CASSSGGQPQHF. This chain links TRBV28 with TRBJ1-5, with D possibly TRBD1 on 5 matching bases. Trimming cost V 4 bases and J 6 bases, with 7 bases left between them. Germline V gene data show CDR1 as MDHEN and CDR2 as SYDVKM. This CDR3 region has 12 residues.

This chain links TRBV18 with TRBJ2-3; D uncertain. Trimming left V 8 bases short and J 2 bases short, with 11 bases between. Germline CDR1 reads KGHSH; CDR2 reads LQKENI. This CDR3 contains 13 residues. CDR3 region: CASGNGFTDTQYF. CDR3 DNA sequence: TGTGCCAGCGGTAATGGCTTCACAGATACGCAGTATTTT.

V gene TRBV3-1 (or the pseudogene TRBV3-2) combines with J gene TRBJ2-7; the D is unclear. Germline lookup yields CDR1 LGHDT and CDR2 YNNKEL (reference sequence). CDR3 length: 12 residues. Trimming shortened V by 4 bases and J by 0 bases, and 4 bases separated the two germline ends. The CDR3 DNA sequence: TGTGCCAGCAGCCCTAACTCCTACGAGCAGTACTTC. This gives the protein CASSPNSYEQYF.